This is a list of T cell receptor beta chains from one sample in a study of blood T cell repertoires in COVID-19. Sequenced by immunoSEQ multiplex PCR; TCRdb stores in-frame clones only, minus some. Among 200,000 or so clones listed, about 88% were seen once. Sequencing input: peripheral blood. The receptors originated from a man between 65 and 85 years old with active or convalescent COVID-19. CDR3s include the opening cysteine and the closing phenylalanine or tryptophan. A D gene is named only where the DNA matches it firmly. Expanded clones are given a class, and other clones once, few, many or no size at all.

d_gene	j_gene	v_gene	abundance	CDR3nt	CDR3aa
-	TRBJ1-4	TRBV13	-	TGTGCCAGCAGCTTTACAGCAAATGAAAAACTGTTTTTT	CASSFTANEKLFF
-	TRBJ1-1	TRBV30	-	TGTGCCTGGAGTCGGTGGAACACTGAAGCTTTCTTT	CAWSRWNTEAFF
TRBD2	TRBJ2-1	TRBV5-5	once	TGTGCCAGCAGCCTCCACCAACTAGCGGGAATCGACAATGAGCAGTTCTTC	CASSLHQLAGIDNEQFF
TRBD1	TRBJ2-1	TRBV27	once	TGTGCCTGCCAGCAGGGGGGACAACGGACAGGGAGCTACAATGAGCAGTTCTTC	CACQQGGQRTGSYNEQFF
-	TRBJ1-2	TRBV10-3	-	TGTGCCATCAGTGATGACCAGGTGAGCGGCTACACCTTC	CAISDDQVSGYTF
TRBD2	TRBJ2-3	TRBV20-1	once	TGCAGTGCTAGTCTTCCTAGCGGAGCCCCGGATACGCAGTATTTT	CSASLPSGAPDTQYF
-	TRBJ1-1	TRBV6-5	-	TGTGCCAGCGCCCCCTTGACAGGATCAGCTGAAGCTTTCTTT	CASAPLTGSAEAFF
TRBD1	TRBJ2-7	TRBV5-6	-	TGTGCCAGCAGCTGGCAGGGGGCAACCTACGAGCAGTACTTC	CASSWQGATYEQYF
-	TRBJ2-7	TRBV28	-	TGTGCCAGCTCAGGGACTCCTACGGGGGAGCAGTACTTC	CASSGTPTGEQYF
TRBD1	TRBJ1-5	TRBV28	few	TGTGCCAGCAGTTTATTGGGTGGACAGGGACGCAATCAGCCCCAGCATTTT	CASSLLGGQGRNQPQHF
-	TRBJ2-5	TRBV11-3	once	TGTGCCAGCAGCGCAGGCTCCCCAGGAGAGACCCAGTACTTC	CASSAGSPGETQYF
-	TRBJ1-2	TRBV3-1/TRBV3-2	-	TGTGCCAGCAGCCCTATTCCCGGGACAAACTATGGCTACACCTTC	CASSPIPGTNYGYTF
-	TRBJ2-3	TRBV11-2	once	TGTGCCAGCACACGAGGAGGAACCATCCTCACAGATACGCAGTATTTT	CASTRGGTILTDTQYF
-	TRBJ1-2	TRBV28	-	TGTGCCAGCAGTTTTCGGGGGGTCTATGGCTACACCTTC	CASSFRGVYGYTF
-	TRBJ2-2	TRBV11-2	-	TGTGCCAGCAGCTGGGGGGAGGAGGGCGGGGAGCTGTTTTTT	CASSWGEEGGELFF
TRBD2	TRBJ2-7	TRBV5-6	-	TGTGCCAGCAGCCCGGGGAGGGGAATCTACGAGCAGTACTTC	CASSPGRGIYEQYF
-	TRBJ2-7	TRBV2	-	TGTGCCAGCAGTGAAGAGCGATTCTACGAGCAGTACTTC	CASSEERFYEQYF
-	TRBJ1-3	TRBV19	-	TGTGCCAGTAGTATCCTGTCCGCGGGCTCTGGAAACACCATATATTTT	CASSILSAGSGNTIYF
TRBD2	TRBJ2-3	TRBV2	-	TGTGCCAGCAGTGAATCTGCGGGGGAAGATACGCAGTATTTT	CASSESAGEDTQYF
-	TRBJ2-5	TRBV30	few	TGTGCCTGGATGGGGGTGGGAGGGGGCCAAGAGACCCAGTACTTC	CAWMGVGGGQETQYF
TRBD2	TRBJ2-1	TRBV14	few	TGTGCCAGCAGCCAAGCGGGACTAGCGGGAGGCGGGAATGAGCAGTTCTTC	CASSQAGLAGGGNEQFF
-	TRBJ1-4	TRBV28	-	TGTGCCAGCAGTTTAGTGGCAGGAGGTGAAAAACTGTTTTTT	CASSLVAGGEKLFF
-	TRBJ2-2	TRBV11-2	-	TGTGCCAGCAGCAACCCCAGGGGATACGGGGAGCTGTTTTTT	CASSNPRGYGELFF
-	TRBJ2-7	TRBV3-1/TRBV3-2	-	TGTGCCAGCAGCCAAGATCGGGGTGGGCAGCAGTACTTC	CASSQDRGGQQYF
-	TRBJ2-2	TRBV10-3	-	TGTGCCATCTCCGAACTAGGAGGGAGAGCGAACACCGGGGAGCTGTTTTTT	CAISELGGRANTGELFF
-	TRBJ2-2	TRBV30	few	TGTGCCTGGAGTTACAGTATCGCCGGGGAGCTGTTTTTT	CAWSYSIAGELFF
-	TRBJ1-6	TRBV19	-	TGTGCCAGTAGTATATCCCAACTTAGTTCACCCCTCCACTTT	CASSISQLSSPLHF
-	TRBJ1-2	TRBV6-5	-	TGTGCCAGCAGTCCAGCAGGGATAGTCCTCGGCTACACCTTC	CASSPAGIVLGYTF
-	TRBJ2-1	TRBV20-1	-	TGCAGTGCTAGTTTGCAGTACAATGAGCAGTTCTTC	CSASLQYNEQFF
TRBD1	TRBJ2-7	TRBV3-1/TRBV3-2	-	TGTGCCAGCAGCCAAGGGACAGGACCCTACGAGCAGTACTTC	CASSQGTGPYEQYF
-	TRBJ2-7	TRBV28	once	TGTGCCAGCAGTTTTTCCGGGAGTCGATACGAGCAGTACTTC	CASSFSGSRYEQYF
-	TRBJ1-1	TRBV6-1	-	TGTGCCAGCAGTGAACGCCAGGGGTGGACTGAAGCTTTCTTT	CASSERQGWTEAFF
TRBD2	TRBJ2-7	TRBV27	many	TGTGCCAGCAGTTTATCACGCGGGAGGGCCCACGAGCAGTACTTC	CASSLSRGRAHEQYF
-	TRBJ1-2	TRBV21-1	-	TGTGCCACCTCGAGACCGACAACTCCCACCCGTAACTATGGCTACACCTTC	CATSRPTTPTRNYGYTF
TRBD1	TRBJ1-2	TRBV10-2	-	TGCGCCAGCAGCAGCTCAGGGGGCTCTGGCTACACCTTC	CASSSSGGSGYTF
TRBD2	TRBJ2-3	TRBV5-1	few	TGCGCCAGCAGCGGTGGGGGGGGAGATACGCAGTATTTT	CASSGGGGDTQYF
TRBD2	TRBJ2-7	TRBV7-2	-	TGTGCCAGCAGCCCGGGACTAGCGGGGACCTCCTACGAGCAGTACTTC	CASSPGLAGTSYEQYF
-	TRBJ1-5	TRBV2	-	TGTGCCAGCAGTGTTTACGGGGAACAGCCCCAGCATTTT	CASSVYGEQPQHF
-	TRBJ2-7	TRBV30	-	TGTGCCTGGAGTGTACAGGAATGGCCGAGGTACTTC	CAWSVQEWPRYF
-	TRBJ2-2	TRBV11-3	-	TGTGCCAGCAGCTTCTCACAGAACACCGGGGAGCTGTTTTTT	CASSFSQNTGELFF
-	TRBJ2-7	TRBV3-1/TRBV3-2	-	TGTGCCAGCAGTCTTTTTGGGACTGGGTCCTACGAGCAGTACTTC	CASSLFGTGSYEQYF
TRBD2	TRBJ2-3	TRBV5-1	-	TGCGCCAGCAGCTTGGGTGGGACTAGCGGGGAGTCGCAGTATTTT	CASSLGGTSGESQYF
-	TRBJ2-1	TRBV27	-	TGTGCCAGCAGTTTGAGCAGGGCCGGTGATGAGCAGTTCTTC	CASSLSRAGDEQFF
TRBD2	TRBJ2-2	TRBV11-2	-	TGTGCCAGCAGCCCCCTTGCGGGAGTTAGCGGGGAGCTGTTTTTT	CASSPLAGVSGELFF
-	TRBJ2-1	TRBV9	-	TGTGCCAGCAGCGTAGGACCCAGCGGGCCCTACAATGAGCAGTTCTTC	CASSVGPSGPYNEQFF
TRBD2	TRBJ2-1	TRBV24-1	-	TGTGCCACCAGTCTGTCTAGCGGCAACAATGAGCAGTTCTTC	CATSLSSGNNEQFF
-	TRBJ1-4	TRBV5-1	-	TGCGCCAGCAGCTTGCGCTACGGGAATGAAAAACTGTTTTTT	CASSLRYGNEKLFF
TRBD1	TRBJ2-3	TRBV9	-	TGTGCCAGCAGCGTAGCTTCCTTCACAGGGGGTACAGATACGCAGTATTTT	CASSVASFTGGTDTQYF
TRBD1	TRBJ1-6	TRBV3-1/TRBV3-2	-	TGTGCCAGCAGCCAGGGGGGACAGGGGAATTCACCCCTCCACTTT	CASSQGGQGNSPLHF
TRBD1	TRBJ2-7	TRBV6-1	few	TGTGCCAGCAGTGAACTTGGGGACAGCACCTACGAGCAGTACTTC	CASSELGDSTYEQYF
-	TRBJ1-2	TRBV27	-	TGTGCCAGCAGTTTTCGGGGGGGGAATGGCTACACCTTC	CASSFRGGNGYTF
TRBD2	TRBJ2-3	TRBV6-5	-	TGTGCCAGCACCAGGCGGGAGGCTACAGATACGCAGTATTTT	CASTRREATDTQYF
TRBD2	TRBJ2-5	TRBV9	-	TGTGCCAGCAGCGCCCGGACTAGCGGGGGGAAAGAGACCCAGTACTTC	CASSARTSGGKETQYF
TRBD1	TRBJ1-4	TRBV28	-	TGTGCCAGCAGTTCCCCGGCCCCGGGACAGCTTAATGAAAAACTGTTTTTT	CASSSPAPGQLNEKLFF
TRBD1	TRBJ2-2	TRBV27	-	TGTGCCAGCGGGATGAACCGGGACAGGGGAGCCGGGGAGCTGTTTTTT	CASGMNRDRGAGELFF